These 24 T cell receptor beta chains originate from one sample sequenced in a study of blood T cell repertoires in COVID-19. The repertoire was sequenced with immunoSEQ multiplex PCR; TCRdb's copy has only in-frame clones and lacks some. The data contain more than 250,000 clones, approximately 84% of them singletons. The sample taken for sequencing was peripheral blood. Source of these receptors: a woman aged 25-40 years who had recovered from COVID-19.

The gene calls are TRBV5-8 and TRBJ2-7, with unresolved D. Germline V gene lookup returns CDR1 SGHTS and CDR2 YDEGEE. CDR3 length: 11 amino acids. V was clipped by 2 bases and J by 6 bases, with 6 bases between them. The CDR3 sequence is CASSFVAEQYF. CDR3 coding DNA: TGTGCCAGCAGCTTTGTAGCCGAGCAGTACTTC.

The genes are TRBV2 and TRBJ2-5; TRBD2 is a possible D gene (5 bases). The CDR3 is 12 residues long. V was pared by 9 bases and J by 5 bases, with 13 bases between. The germline V gene has CDR1 SNHLY and CDR2 FYNNEI. CDR3: CARDSGGETQYF. Written as DNA, the CDR3 is TGTGCCAGGGACTCGGGCGGCGAGACCCAGTACTTC.

Concerning this clone itself: Other DNA sequences in this sample translate to the same CDR3. The chain is built from TRBV28 and TRBJ1-5; possible D gene TRBD1, 5 bases. Looked up from germline, CDR1 is MDHEN and CDR2 is SYDVKM. The CDR3 contains 13 residues. Trimming stripped 4 bases from V and 4 bases from J, with 8 bases between. The CDR3 bases are TGTGCCAGCAGTTCAGACAGTAATCAGCCCCAGCATTTT. Protein sequence: CASSSDSNQPQHF.

The chain has TRBV4-2 and TRBJ1-3; 7 bases agree with TRBD1. The CDR3 covers 15 residues. Germline trimming cut 2 bases from V and 1 base from J; bases unmatched to any gene: 2. Germline V gene lookup returns CDR1 LGHNA and CDR2 YNFKEQ. The CDR3 nucleotides read TGTGCCAGCAGCCAACTGACAGGGTCTGGAAACACCATATATTTT. Its protein product is CASSQLTGSGNTIYF.

The chain recombines TRBV19 with TRBJ2-1, with D hard to call. The V and J ends lost 5 bases and 3 bases respectively, with 11 bases between them. The CDR3 is 14 amino acids. Germline V gives CDR1 LNHDA, CDR2 SQIVND (reference sequence). CDR3 region: CASSPLGGYNEQFF. The CDR3 DNA reads TGTGCCAGTAGTCCCCTTGGCGGCTACAATGAGCAGTTCTTC.

J is TRBJ2-6 and V is TRBV18; 12 nucleotides match TRBD1. CDR3 length: 18 residues. The V gene end was trimmed by 1 base and the J gene end by 2 bases; junction bases not matched to a gene: 3. From germline, CDR1 is KGHSH and CDR2 LQKENI. This chain's CDR3 is CASSPQGQGAAGANVLTF. CDR3 in DNA: TGTGCCAGCTCACCACAGGGACAGGGGGCCGCTGGGGCCAACGTCCTGACTTTC. Full variable domain (missing parts from reference TRBV18 and TRBJ2-6): NAGVMQNPRHLVRRRGQEARLRCSPMKGHSHVYWYRQLPEEGLKFMVYLQKENIIDESGMPKERFSAEFPKEGPSILRIQQVVRGDSAAYFCASSPQGQGAAGANVLTFGAGSRLTVL.

This chain uses TRBV2 with TRBJ2-7; possibly TRBD1 for D (6 bases). There are 14 residues in the CDR3. The germline V gene encodes CDR1 SNHLY and CDR2 FYNNEI. V was clipped by 8 bases and J by 3 bases, with 17 bases between them. CDR3: CASRVRTDYYEQYF. Written as DNA, the CDR3 is TGTGCCAGCCGGGTGCGGACAGACTACTACGAGCAGTACTTC.

V is TRBV4-2 and J is TRBJ1-2; maybe TRBD1 (6 bases). The CDR3 has 14 amino acids. Trimming pared 1 base from V and 5 bases from J, leaving 11 bases between. Germline CDR1 LGHNA, CDR2 YNFKEQ. Written as DNA, the CDR3 is TGTGCCAGCAGCCAAGTTGCAGGGGATTATGGCTACACCTTC. Residues: CASSQVAGDYGYTF.

The chain employs TRBV30 and TRBJ2-3; 9 bases align to TRBD2. J gave up 7 bases and V 2 bases, and 10 bases lay outside the gene matches. The V gene's germline CDR1 is GTSNPN and CDR2 SVGIG (reference sequence). The CDR3 totals 15 residues. CDR3 nucleotides: TGTGCCTGGAGTAGGTCGCGGGGGGGAGATAATACGCAGTATTTT. Protein: CAWSRSRGGDNTQYF.

The chain links TRBV6-5 to TRBJ1-6; TRBD1 is a possible D gene (5 bases). The CDR3 covers 11 residues. Trimming took 11 bases from V and 10 from J, leaving 12 bases between them. CDR1 is MNHEY, CDR2 SVGAGI, per germline. In DNA form, the CDR3 reads TGTGCCGCGACCGGGGGGTCACCCCTCCACTTT. It yields the protein CAATGGSPLHF.

DNA for the CDR3: TGTGCCAGCAGTAGGGCCAGGCCGGGGGCTGGAAACACCATATATTTT. As protein: CASSRARPGAGNTIYF. The V call is TRBV2, the J call TRBJ1-3; D may be TRBD1 (5 bases). Trimming stripped 5 bases from V and 2 bases from J, with 16 bases between. Germline values: CDR1 SNHLY, CDR2 FYNNEI. This CDR3 spans 16 amino acids.

The chain joins TRBV28 to TRBJ2-1; 9 nucleotides align to TRBD2. CDR3 length equals 14 residues. The junction had 8 bases not matched to a gene; V was cut back by 5 bases and J by 9 bases. Per the germline V gene, CDR1 is MDHEN and CDR2 is SYDVKM. In DNA form, the CDR3 reads TGTGCCAGCAGTCCACGGATAGCGGGAGCTGAGCAGTTCTTC. It yields the protein CASSPRIAGAEQFF.

The chain links TRBV30 to TRBJ1-2; D unclear. CDR3 size: 16 residues. V lost 2 bases to trimming and J lost 3 bases, with 19 bases between them. Germline V CDR1 and CDR2: GTSNPN, SVGIG (reference sequence). The CDR3 reads CAWSSPPHSGHYGYTF. In DNA, the CDR3 is TGTGCCTGGAGTTCACCCCCCCATTCTGGCCACTATGGCTACACCTTC.

V usage is TRBV5-1 and J usage is TRBJ1-1; no firm D call. CDR3 length equals 14 residues. Trimming took 0 bases from V and 7 from J, leaving 13 bases between them. Germline assignment: CDR1 SGHRS and CDR2 YFSETQ. The CDR3 nucleotides read TGCGCCAGCAGCTTGGGGGCGGGATGGGGTGAAGCTTTCTTT. Protein sequence: CASSLGAGWGEAFF.

In its sample, this clone was seen a few times. The V and J genes are TRBV6-4 and TRBJ2-1, with 10 nucleotides matching TRBD2. The germline gives CDR1 MRHNA, CDR2 SNTAGT. This CDR3 contains 15 residues. The V segment lost 0 bases and the J segment 7 bases; nucleotides outside the gene matches: 3. As DNA, the CDR3 is TGTGCCAGCAGTGACTCGTCTAGCGGGAGTAATGAGCAGTTCTTC. The encoded protein is CASSDSSSGSNEQFF.

The chain couples TRBV6-5 to TRBJ2-1, with 9 positions matching TRBD2. Per the germline V gene, CDR1 is MNHEY and CDR2 is SVGAGI. There are 15 residues in the CDR3. V lost 10 bases, J lost 0 bases, and 7 bases stayed unmatched. The CDR3 DNA sequence: TGTGCCACCAAGCGGGAGGCAAGCTCCTACAATGAGCAGTTCTTC. Amino acids: CATKREASSYNEQFF.

This chain connects TRBV7-3 to TRBJ2-7; a possible D gene is TRBD1 (7 bases). Germline V gene data show CDR1 as SGHTA and CDR2 as FQGTGA. This CDR3 region has 14 residues. The V end lost 3 bases, the J end lost 4 bases, and 13 bases lay between the germline ends. CDR3: CASSFGGGNYEQYF. CDR3 sequence (DNA): TGTGCCAGCAGCTTCGGAGGGGGCAATTACGAGCAGTACTTC.

About this clone itself: Other DNA variants within this sample encode the same CDR3. V gene TRBV10-3 combines with J gene TRBJ1-1; 7 nucleotides match TRBD1. CDR1 and CDR2 (germline): ENHRY, SYGVKD. The J segment lost 2 bases and the V segment lost 6 bases, leaving 6 bases of the junction unmatched. The CDR3 is 14 amino acids. The CDR3 loop is CAIRGTAVNTEAFF. In DNA form, the CDR3 reads TGTGCCATCAGGGGGACAGCCGTAAACACTGAAGCTTTCTTT.

This clone was seen a handful of times. V and J are TRBV4-1 and TRBJ1-6; D might be TRBD1 (6 bases). V gave up 6 bases and J gave up 11 bases, with 14 bases separating them. The CDR3 is 13 residues long. CDR1 MGHRA and CDR2 YSYEKL come from the germline V gene. The CDR3 DNA follows: TGCGCCAGCAGGGACAGTACCTGGACACCCCTCCACTTT. Its protein product is CASRDSTWTPLHF.

This chain uses TRBV12-5 with TRBJ2-2; 14 bases map to TRBD2. Germline trimming cut 1 base from V and 0 bases from J; bases unmatched to any gene: 4. The CDR3 is made up of 19 amino acids. Germline loops: CDR1 LGHNT, CDR2 FRNRAP. CDR3 coding DNA: TGTGCTAGTGGTTTGGGGACTAGCGGGGGGCGGTCGAACACCGGGGAGCTGTTTTTT. It encodes CASGLGTSGGRSNTGELFF.

The genes are TRBV24-1 and TRBJ1-2; D is uncertain. This CDR3 comprises 14 residues. Germline CDR1 reads KGHDR; CDR2 reads SFDVKD. Trimming removed 2 bases from V and 8 bases from J, with 14 bases in between. This CDR3 is CATSDSFGEGGYTF. The DNA of the CDR3 is TGTGCCACCAGTGATTCGTTCGGGGAGGGCGGCTACACCTTC.

J is TRBJ1-1 and V is TRBV20-1; D is perhaps TRBD1 (6 bases). Germline CDR1 reads DFQATT; CDR2 reads SNEGSKA (reference sequence). This CDR3 region has 11 residues. Trimming cost V 1 base and J 8 bases, with 8 bases left between them. In nucleotides, the CDR3 is TGCAGTGCTAGAGGGGGGCAAGAAGCTTTCTTT. It specifies CSARGGQEAFF.

The CDR3 loop is CASRKTENTEAFF. In DNA, the CDR3 is TGTGCCAGCAGGAAGACAGAGAACACTGAAGCTTTCTTT. The chain has TRBV6-5 and TRBJ1-1, with D possibly being TRBD1 (5 bases). The CDR3 has 13 amino acids. Germline V gene lookup returns CDR1 MNHEY and CDR2 SVGAGI. Between the trimmed V and J ends, which lost 6 bases and 1 base, there was a span of 9 bases.

Turning to this clone: Other DNA sequences in this specimen translate into the identical CDR3. J is TRBJ1-3 and V is TRBV5-1; TRBD1 might be the D (6 bases). This CDR3 has 15 residues. Deletions cut 5 bases from V and 1 base from J, with 13 bases between. Germline V lookup: CDR1 SGHRS, CDR2 YFSETQ. For the CDR3, the DNA is TGCGCCAGCAGTTTGACAGGCGGATCTGGAAACACCATATATTTT. Encoded protein: CASSLTGGSGNTIYF.